What follows are 7 T cell receptor beta chains derived from one specimen sequenced in a study of glioma-infiltrating T cells after dendritic cell vaccination listed by TCRdb under 2016. Receptor amplification or capture employed the immunoSEQ multiplex PCR assay. TCRdb mirrors the immuneACCESS table, restricted to in-frame sequences. Some clones are absent from its copies; in checked studies, under half trace to an unresolved V gene, and the reason for the others is unknown. Across this sample there are 100,000 or so clones, with around 90% seen only once. 2.7% of the sample rests with the top ten. In light of the paper, this sample's time point label describes: after dendritic cell vaccination, including at tumor progression/relapse. Sequencing was performed on blood, taken after dendritic cell vaccination. These TCRs come from a human donor with glioblastoma.

CDR3 sequence (DNA): TGTGCCAGCAGTGTGCGGGGGGCGGACACTGAAGCTTTCTTT. Translated: CASSVRGADTEAFF. The chain couples TRBV6-1 to TRBJ1-1; tentative D call: TRBD1 (6 bases). Germline lookup yields CDR1 MNHNS and CDR2 SASEGT. V was trimmed by 4 bases and J by 3 bases, leaving 12 bases between them. There are 14 residues in the CDR3.

The sample holds a few counts of this clone. CDR3 bases: TGTGCCACGCTGCCTCAGAGGGGACAGGGGTCTGGCTACACCTTC. This codes for CATLPQRGQGSGYTF. V is TRBV19 and J is TRBJ1-2; TRBD1 matches 10 bases. The CDR3 loop spans 15 amino acids. The germline CDR1 and CDR2 sequences are LNHDA and SQIVND (reference sequence). Trimming took 10 bases from V and 7 from J; bases not matched to a gene: 15. Full variable domain (remainder filled in from reference TRBV19 and TRBJ1-2): DGGITQSPKYLFRKEGQNVTLSCEQNLNHDAMYWYRQDPGQGLRLIYYSQIVNDFQKGDIAEGYSVSREKKESFPLTVTSAQKNPTAFYLCATLPQRGQGSGYTFGSGTRLTVV.

This chain connects TRBV6-1 to TRBJ2-1; 7 bases agree with TRBD2. Unmatched junction bases numbered 2, after V lost 2 bases and J lost 1 base. Germline V gene data show CDR1 as MNHNS and CDR2 as SASEGT. CDR3 length: 15 residues. The CDR3: CASSESGESYNEQFF. CDR3 DNA sequence: TGTGCCAGCAGTGAAAGCGGGGAGTCCTACAATGAGCAGTTCTTC.

The CDR3 DNA reads TGTGCCAGCAGTGAGGAGGCCAGCCCCTACTATGGCTACACCTTC. Translation gives CASSEEASPYYGYTF. The rearrangement joins TRBV2 to TRBJ1-2; no clear D gene. There are 15 residues in the CDR3. CDR1 and CDR2 (germline): SNHLY, FYNNEI. V lost 3 bases to trimming and J lost 3 bases, with 14 bases between them.

The chain combines TRBV13 with TRBJ2-1, with D maybe TRBD2 (6 bases). V was cut by 0 bases and J by 2 bases, with 11 bases left in between. CDR1 and CDR2 from the germline V gene are PRHDT and FYEKMQ (reference sequence). The CDR3 totals 16 residues. CDR3 nucleotide sequence: TGTGCCAGCAGCTTAGGAGGGGCGGGGCCCTACAATGAGCAGTTCTTC. Translating gives CASSLGGAGPYNEQFF.

The genes are TRBV9 and TRBJ2-5, with 10 bases identical to TRBD2. The CDR3 runs to 15 residues. The J segment lost 5 bases and the V segment lost 4 bases, leaving 8 bases of the junction unmatched. The germline CDR1 and CDR2 sequences are SGDLS and YYNGEE. The DNA for the CDR3 is TGTGCCAGCAGCCCCCGTGGGACTAGCGTGGAGACCCAGTACTTC. This codes for CASSPRGTSVETQYF. Combining the CDR3 with reference TRBV9 and TRBJ2-5 gives the whole variable domain DSGVTQTPKHLITATGQRVTLRCSPRSGDLSVYWYQQSLDQGLQFLIQYYNGEERAKGNILERFSAQQFPDLHSELNLSSLELGDSALYFCASSPRGTSVETQYFGPGTRLLVL.

The rearrangement joins TRBV10-2 to TRBJ1-5; D not certain. The CDR3 has 17 amino acids. Trimming took off 10 bases at V and 6 bases at J, with 28 bases between the two ends. CDR1 and CDR2 (germline): WSHSY, SAAADI. The CDR3 bases are TGCGCCACCAAGGCCCGGGGAGGGAGTGGCTCCGGTCAGCCCCAGCATTTT. Amino acid sequence: CATKARGGSGSGQPQHF.